The rows below give T cell receptor beta chains drawn from one sample of a study of T cell responses to AZD1222 COVID-19 vaccine. Using immunoSEQ multiplex PCR, the repertoire was profiled, and TCRdb retains in-frame clones only, with some absent. The table lists about 120,000 clones, more than 85% of them singletons. The material sequenced was peripheral blood, taken on day 0 of MenACWY control vaccination. Receptor source: an adult in good health. CDR3s include the opening cysteine and the closing phenylalanine or tryptophan. Each record gives: J gene, clone size, D gene, V gene, CDR3 DNA, CDR3 protein. The D gene is left open where the match is weak. Expanded clones get a size class; other rows say once, few or many, or leave the size out.

>TRBJ2-1|NA|NA|TRBV9
TGTGCCAGCAGCCCCTGGTCAGTTTCCTACAATGAGCAGTTCTTC
CASSPWSVSYNEQFF
>TRBJ1-6|NA|NA|TRBV11-2
TGTGCCAGCAGCTTATCCGGGGGGCGACGATCACCCCTCCACTTT
CASSLSGGRRSPLHF
>TRBJ2-2|NA|NA|TRBV7-2
TGTGCCACGGCGGGCCTCGGGAGCACCGGGGAGCTGTTTTTT
CATAGLGSTGELFF
>TRBJ2-3|NA|TRBD1|TRBV10-3
TGTGCCATCAGTCCGGGACAGGGTGGAGATACGCAGTATTTT
CAISPGQGGDTQYF
>TRBJ1-1|few|NA|TRBV6-2/TRBV6-3
TGTGCCAGCAGTCAGGCCCGGACTGAAGCTTTCTTT
CASSQARTEAFF
>TRBJ2-3|NA|NA|TRBV29-1
TGCAGCGTCCACGGGGGAGTCACAGATACGCAGTATTTT
CSVHGGVTDTQYF
>TRBJ2-5|NA|TRBD1|TRBV6-5
TGTGCCAGCAGTAGGACAGGGACGGGAGAGGAGACCCAGTACTTC
CASSRTGTGEETQYF
>TRBJ2-5|NA|TRBD1|TRBV29-1
TGCAGCGTTGAATTTTTACAGGGGGCATGGGAGACCCAGTACTTC
CSVEFLQGAWETQYF
>TRBJ2-5|NA|TRBD1|TRBV2
TGTGCCAGCACGTCGAGGGGGCGGGAGACCCAGTACTTC
CASTSRGRETQYF
>TRBJ1-1|NA|TRBD1|TRBV10-3
TGTGCCATCAGCGCAGGGGGCGCTTCCACTGAAGCTTTCTTT
CAISAGGASTEAFF
>TRBJ1-6|NA|NA|TRBV2
TGTGCCAGCAGCAGACTCCTCGGGGTTGGGAGTTCACCCCTCCACTTT
CASSRLLGVGSSPLHF
>TRBJ1-2|NA|NA|TRBV6-5
TGTGCCAGCACCAAGGGGGACGACTATGGCTACACCTTC
CASTKGDDYGYTF
>TRBJ1-1|NA|TRBD1|TRBV10-1
TGCGCCAGCAGTGAGCCGCCGGGACAGGGGTTCACTGAAGCTTTCTTT
CASSEPPGQGFTEAFF
>TRBJ1-2|NA|NA|TRBV3-1/TRBV3-2
TGTGCCAGCAGCCATGGCACTTTAATATACTATGGCTACACCTTC
CASSHGTLIYYGYTF
>TRBJ1-3|NA|NA|TRBV5-1
TGCGCCAGCAGCCTCGCTTCGGCTCTCTCTGGAAACACCATATATTTT
CASSLASALSGNTIYF
>TRBJ2-7|NA|NA|TRBV19
TGTGCCAGTAGCCCCCCCCGGGACACCTCGTTTGGCGAGCAGTACTTC
CASSPPRDTSFGEQYF
>TRBJ1-1|NA|NA|TRBV2
TGTGCCAGCAGTGGGCCTCCGGGTCGGGAGAACACTGAAGCTTTCTTT
CASSGPPGRENTEAFF
>TRBJ2-1|NA|TRBD2|TRBV11-3
TGTGCCAGCACCACCTCGTCACTAGCGCTCTACAATGAGCAGTTCTTC
CASTTSSLALYNEQFF
>TRBJ1-6|NA|NA|TRBV7-2
TGTGCCAGCGGAGACCGGTGGAATTCACCCCTCCACTTT
CASGDRWNSPLHF
>TRBJ2-1|NA|NA|TRBV13
TGTGCCAGCAGCCCTGTCGAGGGAGCATACAATGAGCAGTTCTTC
CASSPVEGAYNEQFF
>TRBJ2-7|once|NA|TRBV7-8
TGTGCCAGCAGCCCCGTTGCCCCTAGCGTCCCCAACGAGCAGTACTTC
CASSPVAPSVPNEQYF
>TRBJ2-3|once|NA|TRBV5-5
TGTGCCAGCAGCGCCGGGACATTCACAGATACGCAGTATTTT
CASSAGTFTDTQYF
>TRBJ1-1|NA|NA|TRBV5-5
TGTGCCAGCAGCTTGTCAGATTACTTGAACACTGAAGCTTTCTTT
CASSLSDYLNTEAFF
>TRBJ2-5|NA|TRBD2|TRBV5-4
TGTGCCAGCAGCTTGTCCCCTAGCGGCCAAGAGACCCAGTACTTC
CASSLSPSGQETQYF
>TRBJ2-7|NA|NA|TRBV30
TGTGCCTGGAGCCCGAGTTCCTACGAGCAGTACTTC
CAWSPSSYEQYF
>TRBJ2-5|NA|NA|TRBV5-1
TGCGCCAGCAGCCCCCTGAGGGGGACCCAGTACTTC
CASSPLRGTQYF
>TRBJ1-2|NA|TRBD1|TRBV9
TGTGCCAGCAGCGCGGGACAGGGATCGGTGGCAAGGAATGGCTACACCTTC
CASSAGQGSVARNGYTF
>TRBJ1-2|NA|TRBD1|TRBV11-3
TGTGCCAGCAGCTTATCAGGGGGCATTGGCTACACCTTC
CASSLSGGIGYTF
>TRBJ1-1|NA|TRBD1|TRBV5-1
TGCGCCAGCAGCGCAACAGGGGGCGCGGAAACTGAAGCTTTCTTT
CASSATGGAETEAFF
>TRBJ2-1|once|NA|TRBV10-3
TGTGCCATCAGCAGTCTAGGGAACTACAATGAGCAGTTCTTC
CAISSLGNYNEQFF
>TRBJ1-5|NA|TRBD1|TRBV6-5
TGTGCCAGTACCCCCGGGACAGGGGATCAGCCCCAGCATTTT
CASTPGTGDQPQHF